This TCR beta chain was captured in a study of CD8 T cells in Susac syndrome. Across the study: Sequencing included Susac syndrome patients, about six of them with active disease and about eight in remission.

Study-level points and caveats: The study recognized that the number of individuals in its TCR sequencing and HLA analysis was relatively small.

Comments on this clonotype: As yet, its antigen is unknown.

It was with random hexamers that roughly 0.5 to 1 ug RNA was reverse transcribed. TCRdb reprocessed the immunoSEQ multiplex PCR reads via MiXCR and lists one record per CDR3 protein. The sample carries roughly 180,000 distinct CDR3 sequences, just under 95% recorded once. J gave up 5 bases and V 3 bases, and 0 bases lay outside the gene matches. CDR3 length equals 11 residues. Germline assignment: CDR1 SQVTM and CDR2 ANQGSEA. The chain has TRBV29-1 and TRBJ1-1, with TRBD1 identical over 7 bases. The TCR originated in a human donor with Susac syndrome. Sequencing was performed on CD4+ T cells from PBMCs. The CDR3 sequence: CSVETGTEAFF. The CDR3 region has the DNA TGCAGCGTTGAGACAGGGACTGAAGCTTTCTTT.